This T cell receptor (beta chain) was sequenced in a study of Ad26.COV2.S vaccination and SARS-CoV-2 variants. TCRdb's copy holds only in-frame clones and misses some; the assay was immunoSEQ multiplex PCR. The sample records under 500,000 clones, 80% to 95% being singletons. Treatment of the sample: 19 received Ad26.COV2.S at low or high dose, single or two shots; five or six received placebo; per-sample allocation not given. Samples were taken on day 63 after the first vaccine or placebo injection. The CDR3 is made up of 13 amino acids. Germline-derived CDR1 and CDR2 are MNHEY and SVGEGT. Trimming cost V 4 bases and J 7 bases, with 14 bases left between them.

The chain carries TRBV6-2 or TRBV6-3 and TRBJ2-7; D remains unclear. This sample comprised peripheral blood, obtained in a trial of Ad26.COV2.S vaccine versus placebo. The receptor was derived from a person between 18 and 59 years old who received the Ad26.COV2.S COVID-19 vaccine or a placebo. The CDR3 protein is CASSSNNQREQYF. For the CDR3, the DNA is TGTGCCAGCAGTTCGAACAACCAGAGGGAGCAGTACTTC.